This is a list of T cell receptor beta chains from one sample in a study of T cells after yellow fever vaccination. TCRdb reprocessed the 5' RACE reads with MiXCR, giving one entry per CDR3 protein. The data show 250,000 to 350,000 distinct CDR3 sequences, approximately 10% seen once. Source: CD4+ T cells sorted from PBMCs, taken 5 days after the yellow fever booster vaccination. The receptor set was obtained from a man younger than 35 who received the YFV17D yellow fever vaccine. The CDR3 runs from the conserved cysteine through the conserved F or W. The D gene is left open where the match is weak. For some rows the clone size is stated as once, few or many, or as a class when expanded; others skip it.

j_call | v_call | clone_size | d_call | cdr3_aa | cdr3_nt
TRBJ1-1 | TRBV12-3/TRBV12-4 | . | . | CASSLGVVNTEAFF | TGTGCCAGCAGTTTAGGGGTGGTGAACACTGAAGCTTTCTTT
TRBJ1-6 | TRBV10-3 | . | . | CAISERNSPLHF | TGTGCCATCAGTGAAAGGAATTCACCCCTCCACTTT
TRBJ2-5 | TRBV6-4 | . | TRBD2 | CASIVASGAQETQYF | TGTGCCAGCATCGTGGCTAGCGGGGCGCAAGAGACCCAGTACTTC
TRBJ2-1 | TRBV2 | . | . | CASTFWGLAEEQFF | TGTGCCAGCACTTTTTGGGGGCTTGCAGAGGAGCAGTTCTTC
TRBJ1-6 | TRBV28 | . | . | CASSPWRENSPLHF | TGTGCCAGCAGCCCCTGGAGGGAGAATTCACCCCTCCACTTT
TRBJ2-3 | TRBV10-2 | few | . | CASNGPDTQYF | TGCGCCAGCAACGGTCCCGATACGCAGTATTTT
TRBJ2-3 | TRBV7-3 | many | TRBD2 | CASSPRRGGGQYF | TGTGCCAGCAGCCCCCGCCGGGGGGGGGGGCAGTATTTT
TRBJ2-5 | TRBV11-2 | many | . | CASSPSAGRLQETQYF | TGTGCCAGCAGCCCCTCGGCAGGGCGCTTACAAGAGACCCAGTACTTC
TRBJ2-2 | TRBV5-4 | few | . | CASSLNFRSKETGELFF | TGTGCCAGCAGCTTGAATTTTCGGTCTAAGGAAACCGGGGAGCTGTTTTTT
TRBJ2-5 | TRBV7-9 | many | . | CASSPPWPPVGTQYF | TGTGCCAGCAGCCCCCCCTGGCCCCCGGTGGGGACCCAGTACTTC
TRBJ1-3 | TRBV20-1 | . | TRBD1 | CSATGQADSGNTIYF | TGCAGTGCTACGGGACAGGCCGACTCTGGAAACACCATATATTTT
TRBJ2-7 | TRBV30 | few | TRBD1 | CASGQGASLVYEQYF | TGTGCCTCGGGACAGGGGGCATCGCTGGTCTACGAGCAGTACTTC
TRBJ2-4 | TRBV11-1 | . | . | CASSLALPGTAEGHIQYF | TGTGCCAGCAGCTTAGCGCTTCCCGGGACCGCTGAAGGGCACATTCAGTACTTC
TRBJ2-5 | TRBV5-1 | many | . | CASTSNREETQYF | TGCGCCAGCACCTCCAACCGGGAGGAGACCCAGTACTTC
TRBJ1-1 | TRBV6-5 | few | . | CASSGNLQGRAFF | TGTGCCAGCAGTGGAAACCTACAGGGACGGGCTTTCTTT
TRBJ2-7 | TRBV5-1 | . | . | CASSLGNTESYEQYF | TGCGCCAGCAGCTTGGGTAACACCGAAAGCTACGAGCAGTACTTC
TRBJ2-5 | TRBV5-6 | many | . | CASSKDSDQETQYF | TGTGCCAGCAGCAAGGACAGTGATCAAGAGACCCAGTACTTC
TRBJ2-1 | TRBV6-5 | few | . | CASSQLASYNEQFF | TGTGCCAGCAGTCAACTAGCATCCTACAATGAGCAGTTCTTC
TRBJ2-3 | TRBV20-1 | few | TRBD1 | CSARAHRGRTDTQYF | TGCAGTGCTAGAGCCCACAGGGGTAGGACAGATACGCAGTATTTT
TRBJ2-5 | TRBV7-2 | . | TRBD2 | CASSWGGEETQYF | TGTGCCAGCAGCTGGGGGGGTGAAGAGACCCAGTACTTC